The 14 T cell receptor beta chains below were found in one sample sequenced in a study of blood T cells in healthy people across ages (dated by TCRdb to between 2015 and 2017). Library preparation was by 5' RACE. Sequencer: Illumina HiSeq 2500. A second 7 to 11 cycle PCR used a sample-barcoded 5' primer and a J-beta primer mix. TCRdb cleaned the public reads at Q25 with fastp, built clones with MiXCR and kept in-frame beta chains. Rows with a matching CDR3 protein are joined into one entry that keeps the most common DNA and genes. The sample includes fewer than 800,000 distinct CDR3 sequences, with about half observed a single time. The top ten clonotypes cover 30% to 35% of the sample. Input material: blood. These receptors all come from a woman in her sixties in good health.

A word on this clonotype: It may be a read error: a sequence one base away is much more abundant. This chain joins TRBV2 and TRBJ2-4, with D uncertain. The J call may be faulty, since TRBJ2-7 better matches the DNA end. The germline V gene has CDR1 SNHLY and CDR2 FYNNEI. The CDR3 is 11 amino acids. CDR3 amino acids: CASSFIYEQYF. The CDR3 DNA reads TGTGCCAGCAGTTTTATCTACGAGCAGTACTTC.

The chain is built from TRBV6-1 and TRBJ2-1; TRBD2 matches 15 bases. This CDR3 region has 17 residues. V shed 6 bases and J 2 bases; nucleotides not matched to a gene: 5. Germline V gives CDR1 MNHNS, CDR2 SASEGT. CDR3 protein: CASRGTSGRLTYNEQFF. The CDR3 region has the DNA TGTGCCAGCAGGGGGACTAGCGGGAGGCTGACCTACAATGAGCAGTTCTTC.

Comments on this clonotype: One end of the junction does not line up with germline, which may come from a read error. The chain links TRBV20-1 to TRBJ2-3; no reliable D call. The V gene's germline CDR1 is DFQATT and CDR2 SNEGSKA (reference sequence). This CDR3 contains 14 residues. The CDR3 loop reads CSARDILFTNTQYF. CDR3 in DNA: TGCAGTGCTAGAGACATCCTATTCACAAATACGCAGTATTTT.

This chain connects TRBV6-6 to TRBJ1-2, with TRBD1 matching 7 bases. V trimming: 5 bases; J trimming: 5 bases; junction bases outside the gene matches: 14. Germline CDR1 is MNHNY and CDR2 is SVGAGI (reference sequence). There are 16 residues in the CDR3. CDR3 nucleotides: TGTGCCAGCAGTACTGGGGACAGACCTCAGAGTTATGGCTACACCTTC. It is translated as CASSTGDRPQSYGYTF.

As concerns this clonotype: The junction differs from germline at one of its ends, possibly a read error. V and J are TRBV5-1 and TRBJ2-2; the D gene is possibly TRBD2 (5 bases). Germline V gives CDR1 SGHRS, CDR2 YFSETQ. The CDR3 is 14 amino acids. The CDR3 nucleotides read TGCGCCAGCAGCTTGGCCCTAAACACCGGGGTGCTGTTTTTT. It yields the protein CASSLALNTGVLFF. Supplemented by reference TRBV5-1 and TRBJ2-2, the full variable domain reads KAGVTQTPRYLIKTRGQQVTLSCSPISGHRSVSWYQQTPGQGLQFLFEYFSETQRNKGNFPGRFSGRQFSNSRSEMNVSTLELGDSALYLCASSLALNTGVLFFGEGSRLTVL.

The rearrangement links TRBV7-9 to TRBJ2-1; no reliable D call. Germline CDR1 reads SEHNR; CDR2 reads FQNEAQ (reference sequence). Deletions cut 6 bases from V and 7 bases from J, with 13 bases between. This CDR3 contains 13 residues. The CDR3 nucleotides are TGTGCCAGCAGACGAGACGATGGGAATGAGCAGTTCTTC. Translated, it gives CASRRDDGNEQFF. The full variable domain, with the rest looked up from reference TRBV7-9 and TRBJ2-1, is DTGVSQNPRHKITKRGQNVTFRCDPISEHNRLYWYRQTLGQGPEFLTYFQNEAQLEKSRLLSDRFSAERPKGSFSTLEIQRTEQGDSAMYLCASRRDDGNEQFFGPGTRLTVL.

As for this clonotype: The final CDR3 position lacks the conserved phenylalanine or tryptophan, pointing to a likely read error. The genes are TRBV18 and TRBJ2-1; 7 bases fit TRBD2. The ends lost 4 bases at V and 0 bases at J; junction bases unmatched: 3. This CDR3 spans 15 amino acids. Germline values: CDR1 KGHSH, CDR2 LQKENI. As DNA, the CDR3 is TGTGCCAGCTCACGAAGCGGGACCTCCTACAATGAGCAGTTCGTC. The encoded protein is CASSRSGTSYNEQFV.

This clonotype has just a few counts. The genes are TRBV20-1 and TRBJ2-1; D remains unclear. Trimming cost V 0 bases and J 6 bases, with 12 bases left between them. Germline V gene data show CDR1 as DFQATT and CDR2 as SNEGSKA (reference sequence). The CDR3 consists of 14 residues. CDR3 residues: CSARDVLGFNEQFF. The CDR3 DNA follows: TGCAGTGCTAGAGATGTCTTGGGATTCAATGAGCAGTTCTTC.

The sample holds a few counts of this clonotype. The J gene is TRBJ2-3, the V gene TRBV7-3; tentatively, D is TRBD2 (6 bases). CDR1 SGHTA and CDR2 FQGTGA come from the germline V gene. The CDR3 is 13 amino acids. Trimming pared 5 bases from V and 3 bases from J, leaving 9 bases between. DNA for the CDR3: TGTGCCAGCAGCCACGGGAGAACAGATACGCAGTATTTT. Encoded protein: CASSHGRTDTQYF. Supplemented by reference TRBV7-3 and TRBJ2-3, the full variable domain reads GAGVSQTPSNKVTEKGKYVELRCDPISGHTALYWYRQSLGQGPEFLIYFQGTGAADDSGLPNDRFFAVRPEGSVSTLKIQRTERGDSAVYLCASSHGRTDTQYFGPGTRLTVL.

There are a few counts of this clonotype. The chain joins TRBV2 to TRBJ1-2, with D unresolved. In germline, CDR1 is SNHLY, CDR2 FYNNEI. CDR3 size: 13 residues. Trimming took off 3 bases at V and 7 bases at J, with 12 bases between the two ends. The CDR3 nucleotides read TGTGCCAGCAGTGAGAGTCCACGCCGTGGCTACACCTTC. It yields the protein CASSESPRRGYTF.

The chain has TRBV29-1 and TRBJ2-6; tentative D call: TRBD2 (6 bases). CDR3 length equals 18 residues. Per the germline V gene, CDR1 is SQVTM and CDR2 is ANQGSEA. Trimming took off 2 bases at V and 1 base at J, with 18 bases between the two ends. The CDR3 DNA follows: TGCAGCGTTGAATTCCAGGGACTTGGAGGGTCTGGGGCCAACGTCCTGACTTTC. It yields the protein CSVEFQGLGGSGANVLTF.

This clonotype occurred a few times. This rearrangement joins TRBV29-1 to TRBJ2-4; TRBD1 is a possible D gene (5 bases). Germline values: CDR1 SQVTM, CDR2 ANQGSEA. This CDR3 region has 12 residues. Trimming removed 2 bases at V and 6 bases at J, with 8 bases between. The CDR3 sequence is CSVEQGVNIQYF. CDR3 DNA sequence: TGCAGCGTTGAACAGGGTGTAAACATTCAGTACTTC.

This chain uses TRBV15 with TRBJ2-5; D not certain. V was trimmed by 1 base and J by 2 bases, leaving 11 bases between them. Germline V gene lookup returns CDR1 LNHNV and CDR2 YYDKDF (reference sequence). CDR3 length: 15 amino acids. The CDR3 DNA sequence: TGTGCCACCAGCAGAGTTGGGGATTGGCAAGAGACCCAGTACTTC. It specifies CATSRVGDWQETQYF.

The DNA for the CDR3 is TGTGCCAGCAGTGGGGACCGGGACGGGAACTCCTACGAGCAGTACTTC. It encodes CASSGDRDGNSYEQYF. The chain uses TRBV6-6 and TRBJ2-7, with D perhaps being TRBD1 or TRBD2 (5 bases each). The ends were cut back, 5 bases at V and 0 bases at J, with 17 bases in the middle. From germline, CDR1 is MNHNY and CDR2 SVGAGI (reference sequence). This CDR3 contains 16 residues.